The clone carrying this T cell receptor beta chain was seen only once. TCRdb's table, derived via immunoSEQ multiplex PCR, lists solely in-frame clones and lacks some. The sample consists of about 120,000 clones, 92% of them appearing once. The source of the sample is a study of T cell changes during pregnancy in multiple sclerosis. CDR1 and CDR2 (germline): MDHEN, SYDVKM. The CDR3 sequence is 17 residues long. V lost 4 bases, J lost 2 bases, and 6 bases stayed unmatched. Sequenced here: peripheral blood, sampled in the third trimester of pregnancy. The rearrangement joins TRBV28 to TRBJ2-3; 13 positions agree with TRBD2. This TCR was recovered from a female donor with multiple sclerosis, enrolled in a pregnancy study. The CDR3 reads CASSSWTSGSYTDTQYF. In DNA form, the CDR3 reads TGTGCCAGCAGTTCCTGGACTAGCGGGAGTTACACAGATACGCAGTATTTT.